Listed below are T cell receptor beta chains from one sample, sequenced in a study of chemoradiotherapy in HPV16-positive cancers. The table came from immunoSEQ multiplex PCR; TCRdb's copy has only in-frame clones and leaves some out. The table includes tens of thousands of clones, about nine tenths detected once. Sequences were derived from blood, sampled from a patient who underwent chemoradiotherapy. These receptors were taken from a human donor with HPV-associated anogenital cancer. Both conserved end residues are part of each CDR3. A D gene is named only where the DNA matches it firmly. Size values are once, few and many counts, or a class for expanded clones, and some rows have none.

v_gene	abundance	d_gene	j_gene	CDR3aa	CDR3nt
TRBV14	.	.	TRBJ2-5	CASSLALGSRETQYF	TGTGCCAGCAGCCTTGCTTTGGGCAGCCGAGAGACCCAGTACTTC
TRBV30	.	TRBD2	TRBJ2-3	CAWSNPASGSVFGDTQYF	TGTGCCTGGAGTAATCCCGCTAGCGGGAGTGTTTTCGGAGATACGCAGTATTTT
TRBV28	.	.	TRBJ2-5	CASSSDGLRGTQYF	TGTGCCAGCAGTTCTGACGGACTCCGTGGGACCCAGTACTTC
TRBV5-5	.	.	TRBJ1-5	CASSPRQLNQPQHF	TGTGCCAGCAGCCCCCGACAGTTAAATCAGCCCCAGCATTTT
TRBV27	.	TRBD1	TRBJ2-7	CASSLTRPGTGIWSEQYF	TGTGCCAGCAGTCTGACACGTCCCGGGACAGGGATTTGGTCCGAGCAGTACTTC
TRBV19	.	TRBD2	TRBJ2-5	CASSIGGSGSETQYF	TGTGCCAGTAGTATAGGTGGTAGCGGGAGTGAGACCCAGTACTTC
TRBV15	.	.	TRBJ1-1	CATSRDPTLNTEAFF	TGTGCCACCAGCAGAGATCCGACATTGAACACTGAAGCTTTCTTT
TRBV6-1	medium-sized	.	TRBJ1-6	CASSERAENSPLHF	TGTGCCAGCAGTGAACGGGCGGAGAATTCACCCCTCCACTTT
TRBV28	.	.	TRBJ1-2	CASTPTDNYGYTF	TGTGCCAGCACCCCGACTGATAACTATGGCTACACCTTC
TRBV4-2	.	TRBD1	TRBJ1-4	CASSPPGQGSEKLFF	TGTGCCAGCAGCCCCCCGGGACAGGGAAGTGAAAAACTGTTTTTT
TRBV10-3	.	.	TRBJ1-5	CAISINGLADQPQHF	TGTGCCATCAGCATCAATGGACTGGCGGATCAGCCCCAGCATTTT
TRBV5-1	.	TRBD1	TRBJ1-4	CASSPGQALSTNEKLFF	TGCGCCAGCAGCCCGGGACAGGCGCTATCAACTAATGAAAAACTGTTTTTT
TRBV10-3	.	TRBD1	TRBJ1-4	CAISKSGQGVTNEKLFF	TGTGCCATCAGTAAATCGGGACAGGGGGTAACTAATGAAAAACTGTTTTTT
TRBV18	.	.	TRBJ1-1	CASSPSRSRGNTEAFF	TGTGCCAGCTCACCGAGCAGGAGTCGGGGGAACACTGAAGCTTTCTTT
TRBV5-8	.	.	TRBJ2-1	CASSLFTVNEQFF	TGTGCCAGCAGCTTATTTACGGTGAATGAGCAGTTCTTC
TRBV5-4	.	.	TRBJ1-2	CASSWAGIGPDGYTF	TGTGCCAGCAGCTGGGCCGGGATCGGACCAGATGGCTACACCTTC
TRBV4-1	.	.	TRBJ1-1	CASRLSGTFPTEAFF	TGCGCCAGCAGACTTTCCGGGACATTTCCCACTGAAGCTTTCTTT
TRBV5-4	.	.	TRBJ2-5	CASSAPGQRTQYF	TGTGCCAGCAGCGCCCCGGGACAACGGACCCAGTACTTC
TRBV29-1	.	.	TRBJ1-4	CSVGYSEEKLFF	TGCAGCGTCGGGTACTCGGAGGAAAAACTGTTTTTT
TRBV11-2	once	TRBD1	TRBJ2-7	CASSESQGVFYEQYF	TGTGCCAGCTCAGAAAGTCAGGGGGTCTTTTACGAGCAGTACTTC
TRBV6-9	.	.	TRBJ2-1	CASSPQNHEQFF	TGTGCCAGCAGCCCCCAAAATCATGAGCAGTTCTTC
TRBV7-7	.	TRBD1	TRBJ1-2	CASSPIPRGPLGYGYTF	TGTGCTAGCAGCCCCATCCCCAGGGGGCCCCTGGGCTATGGCTACACCTTC
TRBV5-1	few	.	TRBJ2-5	CASSLSGGAETQYF	TGCGCCAGCAGCTTGAGTGGTGGCGCGGAGACCCAGTACTTC
TRBV29-1	.	.	TRBJ2-5	CSVGTPKETQYF	TGCAGCGTTGGGACACCAAAAGAGACCCAGTACTTC
TRBV6-1	.	.	TRBJ2-2	CASSGERATGELFF	TGTGCCAGCAGTGGGGAGCGGGCTACCGGGGAGCTGTTTTTT
TRBV7-9	.	.	TRBJ1-2	CASSSPTVGRQGDTF	TGTGCCAGCAGCTCGCCAACCGTCGGGAGGCAGGGAGACACCTTC
TRBV7-2	.	.	TRBJ1-6	CASSLGANSPLHF	TGTGCCAGCAGCTTAGGGGCTAATTCACCCCTCCACTTT
TRBV19	.	TRBD1	TRBJ1-1	CASRANLGTANTEAFF	TGTGCCAGTAGGGCGAACCTAGGGACAGCGAACACTGAAGCTTTCTTT
TRBV7-2	.	TRBD1	TRBJ1-6	CASSYRDRGYSPLHF	TGTGCCAGCAGCTATCGGGACAGGGGGTATTCACCCCTCCACTTT
TRBV10-1	few	.	TRBJ2-1	CASSPDWKGLTYNEQFF	TGCGCCAGCAGTCCCGACTGGAAGGGACTTACCTACAATGAGCAGTTCTTC
TRBV9	.	.	TRBJ2-1	CASSVELDEQFF	TGTGCCAGCAGCGTAGAATTGGATGAGCAGTTCTTC
TRBV15	.	.	TRBJ1-2	CATSREAQANYGYTF	TGTGCCACCAGCAGAGAAGCCCAGGCTAACTATGGCTACACCTTC
TRBV5-5	.	.	TRBJ2-5	CASSRETQYF	TGTGCCAGCAGCCGGGAGACCCAGTACTTC
TRBV10-2	.	.	TRBJ1-4	CASSEFRQINEKLFF	TGCGCCAGCAGTGAGTTTAGGCAGATTAATGAAAAACTGTTTTTT
TRBV7-9	few	.	TRBJ2-2	CASSSTAPEELFF	TGTGCCAGCAGCTCCACAGCCCCCGAGGAGCTGTTTTTT
TRBV5-1	.	TRBD1	TRBJ1-6	CASSVEGANPYNSPLHF	TGCGCCAGCAGCGTGGAGGGGGCGAACCCCTATAATTCACCCCTCCACTTT
TRBV28	.	.	TRBJ2-1	CASSFLGSYNEQFF	TGTGCCAGCAGTTTCCTGGGCTCCTACAATGAGCAGTTCTTC
TRBV7-7	.	TRBD2	TRBJ2-2	CASSSGLAGNGELFF	TGTGCTAGCAGCTCCGGACTAGCAGGAAACGGGGAGCTGTTTTTT
TRBV13	once	.	TRBJ2-7	CASSRGGGFSYEQYF	TGTGCCAGCAGCCGGGGCGGGGGCTTCTCCTACGAGCAGTACTTC
TRBV4-2	.	.	TRBJ2-1	CASSQGTTIIDNEQFF	TGTGCCAGCAGCCAAGGGACTACCATCATTGACAATGAGCAGTTCTTC
TRBV5-1	once	TRBD1	TRBJ2-2	CASSPGQHTGELFF	TGCGCCAGCAGCCCGGGACAGCACACCGGGGAGCTGTTTTTT
TRBV7-9	.	TRBD1	TRBJ2-3	CASSLGLFGRGRTDTQYF	TGTGCCAGCAGCTTAGGTTTGTTCGGTAGGGGGCGGACAGATACGCAGTATTTT
TRBV2	.	.	TRBJ1-4	CASSEFAGELYEKLFF	TGTGCCAGCAGTGAGTTTGCCGGGGAACTTTATGAAAAACTGTTTTTT
TRBV9	.	.	TRBJ1-1	CASSVGAGEAFF	TGTGCCAGCAGCGTAGGGGCAGGAGAAGCTTTCTTT
TRBV7-8	.	TRBD1	TRBJ1-2	CASSLDGTGDYGYTF	TGTGCCAGCAGCTTAGACGGGACAGGGGACTATGGCTACACCTTC
TRBV19	.	TRBD2	TRBJ2-3	CASSAQAGTVTDTQYF	TGTGCCAGTAGTGCTCAAGCGGGAACCGTGACGGATACGCAGTATTTT
TRBV7-9	.	.	TRBJ2-1	CASTQTLGEQFF	TGTGCCAGCACCCAAACCTTAGGCGAGCAGTTCTTC
TRBV19	.	TRBD2	TRBJ2-1	CASSWEAGTSGINEQFF	TGTGCCAGTAGCTGGGAGGCCGGGACTAGCGGGATCAATGAGCAGTTCTTC